This TCR beta chain was identified during a study of response to subunit inactivated influenza vaccine. Study-wide results and caveats: Researchers suggested that each seasonal influenza vaccination recruits few new T cells.

The germline V and J ends were trimmed by 1 base and 4 bases, with 11 bases remaining between them. In germline, CDR1 is SGHTA, CDR2 FQGNSA. There are 14 residues in the CDR3. This clonotype was seen only a few times. Its antigen is undetermined. One entry per CDR3 protein results from TCRdb running MiXCR on the RT-PCR reads. The table shows over 400,000 distinct CDR3 sequences, with 11% occurring only once. The rearrangement uses TRBV7-2 and TRBJ2-7, with no clear D. The specimen was PBMCs from blood, collected roughly 47 days after vaccination. This sequence was found in a man in his fifties who received an inactivated influenza vaccine. The CDR3 loop reads CASSLGPETYEQYF. In nucleotides, the CDR3 is TGTGCCAGCAGCTTAGGTCCCGAAACGTACGAGCAGTACTTC.